This TCR beta chain was sequenced during a study of T-cell reconstitution after alpha-beta-depleted transplantation in children. The table lists this clonotype with a few counts. V lost 4 bases and J 5 bases, leaving 17 bases between the germline ends. Germline values: CDR1 SGHNT, CDR2 YYREEE (reference sequence). The CDR3 totals 15 residues. Researchers prepared the TCRbeta library using unique molecular identifiers, the study reports. TCRdb re-derived calls from the PCR reads in MiXCR, one entry per CDR3 protein. Among approximately 83,000 distinct CDR3 sequences listed, roughly 8.8% were seen once.

The sequence derives from a human donor who donated a stem cell graft to a child with congenital amegakaryocytic thrombocytopenia. This material consisted of PBMCs from the stem cell graft donor, taken from the stem cell graft. The rearrangement joins TRBV5-4 to TRBJ2-3, with D perhaps matching TRBD2 (7 bases). CDR3 sequence reads: CASSRGGAGGDTQYF. The CDR3 DNA reads TGTGCCAGCAGCCGCGGGGGCGCTGGGGGAGATACGCAGTATTTT. The whole variable domain, remainder taken from reference TRBV5-4 and TRBJ2-3, is ETGVTQSPTHLIKTRGQQVTLRCSSQSGHNTVSWYQQALGQGPQFIFQYYREEENGRGNFPPRFSGLQFPNYSSELNVNALELDDSALYLCASSRGGAGGDTQYFGPGTRLTVL.